Shown below are 28 T cell receptor beta chains from a single sample sequenced in a study of cytomegalovirus exposure and HLA in healthy donors. The PCR was carried out with 60 Vbeta primers and 13 Jbeta primers. This table comes from immunoSEQ multiplex PCR, and its TCRdb copy is limited to in-frame clones, with some not included. The table lists around 200,000 clones, approximately 70% of them singletons. The specimen was PBMCs. These receptors were obtained from a woman aged 25-40 years in good health and CMV-seropositive.

The chain uses TRBV28 and TRBJ2-1, with 14 positions matching TRBD2. Unmatched junction bases numbered 11, after V lost 6 bases and J lost 13 bases. The CDR3 has 15 amino acids. CDR1 and CDR2 from the germline V gene are MDHEN and SYDVKM. The DNA of the CDR3 is TGTGCCAGCAGCACCGGGACTAGCGGGAGTTTTAGACAGTTCTTC. The encoded protein is CASSTGTSGSFRQFF.

The V call is TRBV6-5, the J call TRBJ2-3, with D hard to call. The CDR3 extends over 15 amino acids. Germline V gives CDR1 MNHEY, CDR2 SVGAGI. V lost 2 bases, J lost 1 base, and 10 bases lay in between. This CDR3 is CASSYGPSRTDTQYF. The DNA of the CDR3 is TGTGCCAGCAGTTACGGGCCATCACGCACAGATACGCAGTATTTT.

This clone was found a few times. The chain employs TRBV19 and TRBJ2-7, with D possibly TRBD1 on 5 matching bases. Trimming shortened V by 4 bases and J by 2 bases, and 12 bases separated the two germline ends. The V gene's germline CDR1 is LNHDA and CDR2 SQIVND (reference sequence). The CDR3 consists of 14 residues. The CDR3 DNA reads TGTGCCAGTAGTACCCCCGAGACAGCCTACGAGCAGTACTTC. Its translation: CASSTPETAYEQYF. The entire variable domain, with the rest obtained from reference TRBV19 and TRBJ2-7, is as follows: DGGITQSPKYLFRKEGQNVTLSCEQNLNHDAMYWYRQDPGQGLRLIYYSQIVNDFQKGDIAEGYSVSREKKESFPLTVTSAQKNPTAFYLCASSTPETAYEQYFGPGTRLTVT.

The genes are TRBV19 and TRBJ1-2; possible D gene TRBD1, 6 bases. The CDR3 is 13 residues long. Germline values: CDR1 LNHDA, CDR2 SQIVND (reference sequence). V lost 2 bases and J lost 8, with 12 bases in between. The CDR3 protein is CASSINRATGYTF. The CDR3 region has the DNA TGTGCCAGTAGTATAAACAGGGCTACCGGCTACACCTTC. The complete variable domain, with remaining parts taken from reference TRBV19 and TRBJ1-2, reads DGGITQSPKYLFRKEGQNVTLSCEQNLNHDAMYWYRQDPGQGLRLIYYSQIVNDFQKGDIAEGYSVSREKKESFPLTVTSAQKNPTAFYLCASSINRATGYTFGSGTRLTVV.

The chain recombines TRBV19 with TRBJ1-1; D is perhaps TRBD1 (5 bases). Germline CDR1 reads LNHDA; CDR2 reads SQIVND (reference sequence). The V gene lost 7 bases and the J gene lost 2 bases, with 17 bases spanning the gap. The CDR3 is made up of 15 amino acids. The CDR3 DNA follows: TGTGCCAGTATGGGGGGGGGACGGCTTAACACTGAAGCTTTCTTT. Translation: CASMGGGRLNTEAFF.

In this sample, this clone turned up once. V and J are TRBV6-1 and TRBJ1-5; possibly TRBD1 for D (6 bases). Germline V gene data show CDR1 as MNHNS and CDR2 as SASEGT. CDR3 size: 15 residues. Trimming removed 6 bases at V and 3 bases at J, with 15 bases between. CDR3 coding DNA: TGTGCCAGCAGCGAGGGTTGGACAGTCAATCAGCCCCAGCATTTT. Its translation: CASSEGWTVNQPQHF.

This chain uses TRBV15 with TRBJ1-6; D is uncertain. This CDR3 contains 19 residues. CDR1 is LNHNV and CDR2 is YYDKDF in the germline V gene (reference sequence). Between the trimmed V and J ends, which lost 5 bases and 0 bases, there was a span of 20 bases. The CDR3: CATSLYLQEGSSYNSPLHF. Written as DNA, the CDR3 is TGTGCCACCAGCTTGTACCTACAAGAGGGAAGCTCCTATAATTCACCCCTCCACTTT. Variable domain in full (rest from reference TRBV15 and TRBJ1-6): DAMVIQNPRYQVTQFGKPVTLSCSQTLNHNVMYWYQQKSSQAPKLLFHYYDKDFNNEADTPDNFQSRRPNTSFCFLDIRSPGLGDTAMYLCATSLYLQEGSSYNSPLHFGNGTRLTVT.

This clone showed up just a few times. This rearrangement joins TRBV6-1 to TRBJ1-1; the match to TRBD1 covers 9 bases. CDR1 and CDR2 (germline): MNHNS, SASEGT. This CDR3 spans 16 amino acids. Unmatched junction bases numbered 6, after V lost 4 bases and J lost 0 bases. CDR3 loop: CASSVSGTGMNTEAFF. Written as DNA, the CDR3 is TGTGCCAGCAGTGTTTCCGGGACAGGGATGAACACTGAAGCTTTCTTT.

The chain couples TRBV6-5 to TRBJ1-5; 9 bases fit TRBD1. From germline, CDR1 is MNHEY and CDR2 SVGAGI. The CDR3 loop spans 14 amino acids. The V gene end was trimmed by 5 bases and the J gene end by 7 bases; junction bases not matched to a gene: 6. This chain's CDR3 is CASSAQGARQPQHF. CDR3 coding DNA: TGTGCCAGCAGTGCACAGGGGGCACGGCAGCCCCAGCATTTT.

The J gene is TRBJ2-2, the V gene TRBV11-2, with TRBD2 identical over 9 bases. Germline V gene data show CDR1 as SGHAT and CDR2 as FQNNGV. J was trimmed by 0 bases and V by 5 bases; bases with no gene match: 7. The CDR3 contains 17 residues. This chain's CDR3 is CASSRTSANANTGELFF. As DNA, the CDR3 is TGTGCCAGCAGCCGGACTAGCGCTAACGCGAACACCGGGGAGCTGTTTTTT.

This clone was seen a single time. This chain links TRBV9 with TRBJ2-1; 7 bases match TRBD1. Per the germline V gene, CDR1 is SGDLS and CDR2 is YYNGEE. After removal of 2 bases from V and 7 bases from J, the junction contained 12 bases not matched to a gene. The CDR3 extends over 16 amino acids. Here the CDR3 reads CASSVFVTGWLNEQFF. CDR3 DNA sequence: TGTGCCAGCAGCGTCTTCGTGACAGGGTGGCTTAATGAGCAGTTCTTC.

The chain employs TRBV6-1 and TRBJ2-2; D ambiguous. The germline V gene has CDR1 MNHNS and CDR2 SASEGT. V lost 6 bases to trimming and J lost 2 bases, with 4 bases between them. The CDR3 spans 12 residues. This chain's CDR3 is CASSSNTGELFF. The CDR3 DNA is TGTGCCAGCAGCAGTAACACCGGGGAGCTGTTTTTT.

V is TRBV6-5 and J is TRBJ2-3; 8 bases line up with TRBD2. This CDR3 contains 12 residues. Germline CDR1 reads MNHEY; CDR2 reads SVGAGI. J gave up 9 bases and V 7 bases, and 6 bases lay outside the gene matches. CDR3 nucleotide sequence: TGTGCCAGCAAACTAGCGGCTGGGACGCAGTATTTT. It codes for CASKLAAGTQYF.

The chain is built from TRBV2 and TRBJ1-2, with 9 bases aligning to TRBD1. CDR3 length equals 11 residues. The germline CDR1 and CDR2 sequences are SNHLY and FYNNEI. The ends lost 11 bases at V and 4 bases at J; junction bases unmatched: 2. CDR3 loop: CAGGQGYGYTF. In DNA, the CDR3 is TGTGCCGGGGGACAGGGCTATGGCTACACCTTC. Supplemented by reference TRBV2 and TRBJ1-2, the full variable domain reads EPEVTQTPSHQVTQMGQEVILRCVPISNHLYFYWYRQILGQKVEFLVSFYNNEISEKSEIFDDQFSVERPDGSNFTLKIRSTKLEDSAMYFCAGGQGYGYTFGSGTRLTVV.

Only a few counts were recorded for this clone. This chain links TRBV5-6 with TRBJ1-2, with 9 bases identical to TRBD1. Unmatched junction bases numbered 0, after V lost 0 bases and J lost 6 bases. The CDR3 is made up of 13 amino acids. Germline CDR1 reads SGHDT; CDR2 reads YYEEEE. The CDR3 here is CASSLGTGDGYTF. CDR3 sequence (DNA): TGTGCCAGCAGCTTGGGGACAGGGGATGGCTACACCTTC.

The count of this clone is one. This chain uses TRBV4-1 with TRBJ2-3; D unclear. Germline values: CDR1 MGHRA, CDR2 YSYEKL. V lost 1 base to trimming and J lost 8 bases, with 10 bases between them. The CDR3 loop spans 13 amino acids. The CDR3 DNA follows: TGCGCCAGCAGCCAAGCCTACTTGGTTACGCAGTATTTT. Its translation is CASSQAYLVTQYF.

The rearrangement joins TRBV4-1 to TRBJ2-3, with D perhaps TRBD2 (5 bases). Trimming left V 1 base short and J 5 bases short, with 13 bases between. CDR3 length equals 15 residues. CDR1 is MGHRA and CDR2 is YSYEKL in the germline V gene. In nucleotides, the CDR3 is TGCGCCAGCAGCCAAGTTGGGAGAGCTCTAGATACGCAGTATTTT. This encodes CASSQVGRALDTQYF.

This chain links TRBV19 with TRBJ1-2, with 9 positions matching TRBD1. V shed 5 bases, J shed 9 bases, and the junction held 10 bases outside the gene matches. The length of the CDR3 is 14 residues. CDR1 is LNHDA, CDR2 SQIVND, per germline (reference sequence). CDR3 loop: CASSPGTGIMSYTF. The CDR3 DNA is TGTGCCAGTAGTCCCGGGACAGGGATAATGAGCTACACCTTC.

The chain has TRBV18 and TRBJ2-4; D call uncertain. V was shortened by 3 bases and J by 2 bases, with 11 bases between the two germline ends. The CDR3 totals 15 residues. Germline V lookup: CDR1 KGHSH, CDR2 LQKENI. The CDR3 region is CASSPFVQTKNIQYF. The DNA for the CDR3 is TGTGCCAGCTCACCTTTTGTACAAACCAAAAACATTCAGTACTTC.

This clone was recorded a few times. V is TRBV6-1 and J is TRBJ2-3, with a possible D match to TRBD1 (6 bases). The CDR3 consists of 15 residues. Trimming shortened V by 2 bases and J by 3 bases, and 12 bases separated the two germline ends. Germline lookup yields CDR1 MNHNS and CDR2 SASEGT. The CDR3 spells CASSEKQGGTDTQYF. The CDR3 nucleotides read TGTGCCAGCAGTGAAAAACAGGGTGGAACAGATACGCAGTATTTT.

This chain links TRBV5-1 with TRBJ2-3, with TRBD2 as a possible D gene (6 bases). CDR1 is SGHRS and CDR2 is YFSETQ in the germline V gene. V lost 1 base and J 2 bases, leaving 14 bases between the germline ends. The CDR3 has 16 residues. CDR3 DNA: TGCGCCAGCAGCTTGCGTCCGGGACTCCACACAGATACGCAGTATTTT. Residues: CASSLRPGLHTDTQYF.

The rearrangement uses TRBV11-2 and TRBJ2-1; 12 nucleotides agree with TRBD2. The length of the CDR3 is 15 residues. Germline assignment: CDR1 SGHAT and CDR2 FQNNGV. The V and J ends lost 4 bases and 8 bases, in that order; junction bases with no gene match: 6. The CDR3 here is CASSSELAGGYEQFF. The CDR3 DNA sequence: TGTGCCAGCAGCTCGGAACTAGCGGGAGGATATGAGCAGTTCTTC.

The chain links TRBV10-1 to TRBJ1-5, with unresolved D. The germline CDR1 and CDR2 sequences are WNHNN and SYGVQD (reference sequence). The CDR3 has 16 residues. Trimming pared 0 bases from V and 0 bases from J, leaving 9 bases between. CDR3 sequence (DNA): TGCGCCAGCAGTGAGTCGCAGGTCAATAGCAATCAGCCCCAGCATTTT. Its translation: CASSESQVNSNQPQHF.

This clone showed up just a few times. This rearrangement joins TRBV11-2 to TRBJ2-2; 10 bases align to TRBD2. The CDR3 spans 15 residues. The V gene's germline CDR1 is SGHAT and CDR2 FQNNGV. V trimming: 4 bases; J trimming: 7 bases; junction bases outside the gene matches: 6. This chain's CDR3 is CASSSVLAGGGELFF. Here the CDR3 DNA reads TGTGCCAGCAGCTCCGTTTTAGCGGGAGGCGGGGAGCTGTTTTTT.

The V and J genes are TRBV14 and TRBJ2-1, with a tentative D call TRBD1 (6 bases). Trimming took off 6 bases at V and 1 base at J, with 10 bases between the two ends. The CDR3 loop spans 14 amino acids. The germline V gene encodes CDR1 SGHDN and CDR2 FVKESK. The CDR3 DNA reads TGTGCCAGCAGACAAACAGGGTCCTACAATGAGCAGTTCTTC. Amino acid sequence: CASRQTGSYNEQFF.

This clone showed up just once. The rearrangement joins TRBV19 to TRBJ2-1, with D maybe TRBD1 (7 bases). CDR1 is LNHDA and CDR2 is SQIVND in the germline V gene (reference sequence). This CDR3 contains 13 residues. The V gene lost 4 bases and the J gene lost 8 bases, with 12 bases spanning the gap. CDR3 residues: CASSTGRGDEQFF. The CDR3 DNA is TGTGCCAGTAGTACTGGCAGGGGGGATGAGCAGTTCTTC.

This clone has more than one count but fewer than ten. V and J are TRBV6-5 and TRBJ1-2, with 11 bases matching TRBD1. The CDR3 spans 13 residues. Germline assignment: CDR1 MNHEY and CDR2 SVGAGI. Unmatched junction bases numbered 3, after V lost 5 bases and J lost 7 bases. The CDR3, as DNA: TGTGCCAGCAGTCAGGGGACAGGGGGTGGCTACACCTTC. This gives the protein CASSQGTGGGYTF.

V is TRBV5-5 and J is TRBJ2-2; possible D gene TRBD2, 6 bases. Per germline, CDR1 SGHKS and CDR2 YYEKEE (reference sequence). Between the trimmed V and J ends, which lost 0 bases and 1 base, there was a span of 13 bases. The CDR3 sequence is 17 residues long. The chain's CDR3 is CASSLGGRAGNTGELFF. DNA of the CDR3: TGTGCCAGCAGCTTGGGGGGACGAGCGGGGAACACCGGGGAGCTGTTTTTT.